Each of the 21 T cell receptor beta chains below was sequenced from the same sample in a study of T cell changes during pregnancy in multiple sclerosis (dated by TCRdb to the late 2010s). The protocol used for the library was the immunoSEQ multiplex PCR assay. Here the immuneACCESS table is served through TCRdb, limited to in-frame sequences with V and J called. Missing clones are a known gap in these copies; in checked studies unresolved V genes cover under half, and the rest lacks a known reason. For this sample the table gives roughly 49,000 clones, of which about nine tenths were detected only once. The ten largest clones capture 0.2% to 0.3% of the sample. The material sequenced was CD4+ T cells from peripheral blood mononuclear cells, taken in the second trimester of pregnancy. These receptor sequences come from a female donor with multiple sclerosis, enrolled in a pregnancy study.

The sample holds one count of this clone. The chain couples TRBV11-2 to TRBJ2-7, with D perhaps TRBD2 (7 bases). Trimming took 5 bases from V and 2 from J, leaving 16 bases between them. In germline, CDR1 is SGHAT, CDR2 FQNNGV. The CDR3 has 15 amino acids. CDR3 loop: CASSLRGGAPYEQYF. CDR3 DNA: TGTGCCAGCAGCCTAAGGGGGGGGGCCCCCTACGAGCAGTACTTC.

The CDR3 DNA reads TGTGCCACCACCACAGGGGACACATACGAGCAGTACTTC. Protein: CATTTGDTYEQYF. The genes are TRBV15 and TRBJ2-7; TRBD1 matches at 7 bases. Germline-derived CDR1 and CDR2 are LNHNV and YYDKDF (reference sequence). The ends lost 7 bases at V and 4 bases at J; junction bases unmatched: 7. This CDR3 contains 13 residues.

The rearrangement links TRBV19 to TRBJ1-1; D is perhaps TRBD1 (6 bases). From germline, CDR1 is LNHDA and CDR2 SQIVND (reference sequence). V was cut by 7 bases and J by 0 bases, with 12 bases left in between. CDR3 length: 14 residues. Here the CDR3 DNA reads TGTGCCAGTACCCGGGACACCTTGAACACTGAAGCTTTCTTT. Protein: CASTRDTLNTEAFF.

The rearrangement links TRBV28 to TRBJ1-2; D may be TRBD1 (5 bases). The V gene lost 4 bases and the J gene lost 9 bases, with 24 bases spanning the gap. This CDR3 comprises 16 residues. Germline-derived CDR1 and CDR2 are MDHEN and SYDVKM. The CDR3 protein is CASSSTTGVRFTSYTF. CDR3 DNA sequence: TGTGCCAGCAGTTCGACCACAGGCGTCAGATTCACAAGCTACACCTTC.

V gene TRBV27 combines with J gene TRBJ1-2; D not certain. The germline V and J ends were trimmed by 0 bases and 8 bases, with 10 bases remaining between them. The CDR3 is 13 residues long. CDR1 is MNHEY, CDR2 SMNVEV, per germline (reference sequence). CDR3 sequence reads: CASSLSSAGGYTF. CDR3 coding DNA: TGTGCCAGCAGTTTATCGAGCGCGGGGGGCTACACCTTC.

This clone was counted once. The gene calls are TRBV9 and TRBJ1-2; a weak D match, TRBD1 (5 bases). Looked up from germline, CDR1 is SGDLS and CDR2 is YYNGEE. The V and J ends lost 2 bases and 8 bases respectively, with 19 bases between them. CDR3 size: 15 residues. The CDR3 coding sequence is TGTGCCAGCAGCGTGGGGCGGTCGGTCCAGATAGGCTACACCTTC. Encoded protein: CASSVGRSVQIGYTF. The variable domain in full, with the rest retrieved from reference TRBV9 and TRBJ1-2, is DSGVTQTPKHLITATGQRVTLRCSPRSGDLSVYWYQQSLDQGLQFLIQYYNGEERAKGNILERFSAQQFPDLHSELNLSSLELGDSALYFCASSVGRSVQIGYTFGSGTRLTVV.

This chain links TRBV28 with TRBJ2-5; possible D gene TRBD2, 6 bases. The V end was cut by 3 bases, the J end by 5 bases, with 10 bases between. The germline gives CDR1 MDHEN, CDR2 SYDVKM. This CDR3 has 13 amino acids. For the CDR3, the DNA is TGTGCCAGCAGTTTCGGAGGGTACGAGACCCAGTACTTC. The encoded protein is CASSFGGYETQYF.

The chain is built from TRBV6-1 and TRBJ2-6; D remains unclear. This CDR3 region has 12 residues. Germline lookup yields CDR1 MNHNS and CDR2 SASEGT. CDR3: CGASSGANVLTF. The DNA for the CDR3 is TGTGGGGCCAGCTCTGGGGCCAACGTCCTGACTTTC.

The chain carries TRBV5-1 and TRBJ2-7; D possibly corresponds to TRBD1 (6 bases). The CDR3 covers 14 residues. Looked up from germline, CDR1 is SGHRS and CDR2 is YFSETQ. The V and J ends lost 4 bases and 2 bases respectively, with 13 bases between them. CDR3 sequence (DNA): TGCGCCAGCAGCGTGGGGGCGGGTACCTACGAGCAGTACTTC. Amino acids: CASSVGAGTYEQYF.

The chain is built from TRBV7-8 and TRBJ2-4; D gene uncertain. There are 15 residues in the CDR3. Trimming left V 3 bases short and J 0 bases short, with 9 bases between. Germline V gene lookup returns CDR1 SGHVS and CDR2 FQNEAQ. Here the CDR3 DNA reads TGTGCCAGCAGCTTCGGCGGCTTAGCCAAAAACATTCAGTACTTC. Translating gives CASSFGGLAKNIQYF.

The V call is TRBV10-3, the J call TRBJ1-5; 11 bases are a match to TRBD1. The CDR3 covers 15 residues. Germline CDR1 and CDR2: ENHRY and SYGVKD. The V segment lost 10 bases and the J segment 4 bases; nucleotides outside the gene matches: 9. Here the CDR3 reads CATKQGTGGNQPQHF. CDR3 coding DNA: TGTGCCACTAAACAAGGGACAGGGGGAAATCAGCCCCAGCATTTT.

The chain links TRBV11-2 to TRBJ2-3; a weak D match, TRBD1 (5 bases). Between the trimmed V and J ends, which lost 5 bases and 2 bases, there was a span of 11 bases. This CDR3 has 14 residues. From germline, CDR1 is SGHAT and CDR2 FQNNGV. CDR3 in amino acids: CASSPQGTTDTQYF. CDR3 DNA sequence: TGTGCCAGCAGCCCGCAGGGTACCACAGATACGCAGTATTTT.

The rearrangement uses TRBV7-8 and TRBJ2-1; 7 bases are a match to TRBD2. This CDR3 comprises 14 residues. V gave up 4 bases and J gave up 4 bases; unmatched junction bases: 4. CDR1 is SGHVS and CDR2 is FQNEAQ in the germline V gene. CDR3 sequence: CASSWDGGYNEQFF. CDR3 DNA: TGTGCCAGCAGCTGGGACGGGGGGTACAATGAGCAGTTCTTC. The variable domain in full, with the rest retrieved from reference TRBV7-8 and TRBJ2-1, is GAGVSQSPRYKVAKRGQDVALRCDPISGHVSLFWYQQALGQGPEFLTYFQNEAQLDKSGLPSDRFFAERPEGSVSTLKIQRTQQEDSAVYLCASSWDGGYNEQFFGPGTRLTVL.

The gene calls are TRBV18 and TRBJ2-5, with 14 bases identical to TRBD2. V gave up 4 bases and J gave up 9 bases; unmatched junction bases: 7. This CDR3 contains 15 residues. CDR1 is KGHSH and CDR2 is LQKENI in the germline V gene. CDR3 amino acids: CASSLGLAGDRAQYF. DNA for the CDR3: TGTGCCAGCTCACTGGGACTAGCGGGGGACCGGGCCCAGTACTTC.

The chain combines TRBV14 with TRBJ2-7; D ambiguous. Trimming stripped 5 bases from V and 6 bases from J, with 11 bases between. Germline CDR1 and CDR2: SGHDN and FVKESK. This CDR3 is built from 12 residues. CDR3 in DNA: TGTGCCAGCAGCTATGCCACGGGCGAGCAGTACTTC. This translates into CASSYATGEQYF.

The genes are TRBV5-6 and TRBJ2-7, with D perhaps TRBD2 (6 bases). This CDR3 comprises 15 residues. Germline V gene lookup returns CDR1 SGHDT and CDR2 YYEEEE. The V end was cut by 0 bases, the J end by 4 bases, with 14 bases between. CDR3 region: CASSLEGLGGYEQYF. CDR3 nucleotide sequence: TGTGCCAGCAGCTTGGAAGGTTTAGGAGGGTACGAGCAGTACTTC.

The chain combines TRBV20-1 with TRBJ2-1, with a tentative D call TRBD2 (6 bases). Germline V gene data show CDR1 as DFQATT and CDR2 as SNEGSKA (reference sequence). V gave up 2 bases and J gave up 13 bases, with 12 bases separating them. This CDR3 has 11 residues. CDR3 nucleotides: TGCAGTGCTAGAACGGGAGAGGTTCAGTTCTTC. Translating it yields CSARTGEVQFF.

The chain combines TRBV9 with TRBJ2-5, with 10 bases identical to TRBD2. V was pared by 3 bases and J by 5 bases, with 13 bases of the junction left unmatched. This CDR3 is built from 17 residues. Germline assignment: CDR1 SGDLS and CDR2 YYNGEE. Written as DNA, the CDR3 is TGTGCCAGCAGCGCCGAAGGTACTAGCGGGGAATGGGAGACCCAGTACTTC. Residues: CASSAEGTSGEWETQYF.

The chain combines TRBV7-9 with TRBJ2-1; possibly TRBD2 for D (5 bases). Germline V gives CDR1 SEHNR, CDR2 FQNEAQ (reference sequence). Between the trimmed V and J ends, which lost 5 bases and 10 bases, there was a span of 21 bases. This CDR3 comprises 15 residues. The CDR3: CASSIPRASRYEQFF. CDR3 DNA sequence: TGTGCCAGCAGCATCCCGCGGGCCTCTAGGTACGAGCAGTTCTTC.

The chain employs TRBV9 and TRBJ2-1, with 9 bases matching TRBD2. V was pared by 0 bases and J by 6 bases, with 7 bases of the junction left unmatched. CDR1 is SGDLS and CDR2 is YYNGEE in the germline V gene. The CDR3 is 16 residues long. CDR3 coding DNA: TGTGCCAGCAGCGTAGCTAGCGGGGAAATGGGCAATGAGCAGTTCTTC. The encoded protein is CASSVASGEMGNEQFF.

A single count supports this clone. The J gene is TRBJ2-3, the V gene TRBV29-1; the match to TRBD2 covers 7 bases. V was clipped by 1 base and J by 7 bases; unmatched bases: 23. CDR1 is SQVTM and CDR2 is ANQGSEA in the germline V gene. The CDR3 totals 19 residues. CDR3 nucleotide sequence: TGCAGCGTTGAAGGTCGATCGCGGGGCCTCCATGAGCGGGGCTATACGCAGTATTTT. This gives the protein CSVEGRSRGLHERGYTQYF.